This TCR beta chain was sequenced in a study of blood T cell repertoires in COVID-19. How the authors handled the data: Reference gene primers were amplified, and this amplification served to estimate nucleated cell counts. The repertoire was sequenced with immunoSEQ multiplex PCR; TCRdb's copy has only in-frame clones and lacks some. That table is the source of V, J and clone size, and D and trimming were worked out from the DNA. Of approximately 150,000 clones listed, roughly 78% are singletons. This clone was counted a single time. The receptor's source is a human donor with acute or convalescent COVID-19. The donor label of this sample is uncertain. Sequenced material: peripheral blood.

The CDR3 reads CASSPTTTNEKLFF. The CDR3 DNA is TGTGCCAGCAGCCCTACCACAACTAATGAAAAACTGTTTTTT. The J gene is TRBJ1-4, the V gene TRBV9; D remains ambiguous. CDR1 SGDLS and CDR2 YYNGEE come from the germline V gene. V lost 4 bases to trimming and J lost 0 bases, with 7 bases between them. The length of the CDR3 is 14 residues.